The T cell receptor (beta chain) under discussion was sequenced for a study of blood T cell repertoires in COVID-19. Looking at the study overall: Nucleic acid was either cDNA or gDNA, and it came from T cells, B-cell-depleted T cells, or PBMCs.

During active infection, Seattle patients enrolled and were then monitored through disease. The germline gives CDR1 SNHLY, CDR2 FYNNEI. The CDR3 is 14 amino acids in total, end residues counted. In regard to this clone: The conserved phenylalanine or tryptophan is not found at the CDR3 terminus, so this likely reflects a read error. No DNA is shown, since the ends of the CDR3 on it are uncertain; the CDR3 is the one TCRdb lists.

In the original workflow: Counts of nucleated cells, estimated from reference gene primer amplification, were obtained. Assay: immunoSEQ multiplex PCR; the TCRdb copy retains only in-frame clones and omits some. V and J calls and clone size follow that table, whereas D and trimming were derived from the DNA. Altogether some 130,000 clones are present, 80% to 90% being singletons, with the ten largest covering around 4.5%. The chain is built from TRBV2 and TRBJ2-3; the D segment call TRBD1 is taken from the table without a DNA check. This TCR came from a man aged 60 to 75 with COVID-19, enrolled during active disease. Sequenced sample: peripheral blood. This chain's CDR3 is CASSEAGKGRGRFL.